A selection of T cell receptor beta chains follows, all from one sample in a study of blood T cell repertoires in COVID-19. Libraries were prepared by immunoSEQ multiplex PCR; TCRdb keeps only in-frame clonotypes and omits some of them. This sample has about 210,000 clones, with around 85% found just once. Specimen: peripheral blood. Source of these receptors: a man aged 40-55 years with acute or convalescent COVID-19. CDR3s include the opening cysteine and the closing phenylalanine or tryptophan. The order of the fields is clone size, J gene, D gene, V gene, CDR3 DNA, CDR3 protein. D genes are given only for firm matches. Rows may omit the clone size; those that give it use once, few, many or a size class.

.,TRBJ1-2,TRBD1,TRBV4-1,TGCGCCAGCAGCCAAGATCGGACAGGGATTTATTATGGCTACACCTTC,CASSQDRTGIYYGYTF
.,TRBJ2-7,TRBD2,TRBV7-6,TGTGCCAGCAGCTTAAGGAGCGGGACTACCAACTCCTACGAGCAGTACTTC,CASSLRSGTTNSYEQYF
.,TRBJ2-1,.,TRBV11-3,TGTGCCAGCAGCTTTGAGCTTGGCAATGAGCAGTTCTTC,CASSFELGNEQFF
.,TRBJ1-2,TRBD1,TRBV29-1,TGCAGCGGCCGGACAGGGTACGGGGGCTACACCTTC,CSGRTGYGGYTF
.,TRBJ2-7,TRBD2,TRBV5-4,TGTGCCAGCAGCTTGCGATCCGGGGGGGACGAGCAGTACTTC,CASSLRSGGDEQYF
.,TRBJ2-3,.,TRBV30,TGTGCCTGGAGTGTTATGGATACGCAGTATTTT,CAWSVMDTQYF
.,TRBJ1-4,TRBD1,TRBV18,TGTGCCAGCTCACCCCTTAGACGGACAGGGGGCGATAGTGAAAAACTGTTTTTT,CASSPLRRTGGDSEKLFF
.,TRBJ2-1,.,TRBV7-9,TGTGCCATCCCCCTCGGGCAGGGGCCGGAGGACAATGAGCAGTTCTTC,CAIPLGQGPEDNEQFF
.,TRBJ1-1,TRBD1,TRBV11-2,TGTGCCAGCAGCTTAAGGGGGACAGGGACCCTGAACACTGAAGCTTTCTTT,CASSLRGTGTLNTEAFF
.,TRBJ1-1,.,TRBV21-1,TGTGCCAGCAGCAGAGCACAGGGCACTGAAGCTTTCTTT,CASSRAQGTEAFF
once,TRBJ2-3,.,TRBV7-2,TGTGCCAGCAGCTTACTGAGCGGGAGCACAGATACGCAGTATTTT,CASSLLSGSTDTQYF
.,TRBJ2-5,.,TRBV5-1,TGCGCCAGCAGCTATCGAGAGACCCAGTACTTC,CASSYRETQYF
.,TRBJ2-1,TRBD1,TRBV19,TGTGCCAGCAAAACTCAGACAGGGGGGCATGAGCAGTTCTTC,CASKTQTGGHEQFF
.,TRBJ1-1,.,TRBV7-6,TGTGCCAGCAGCCCCGCGGGGGGAACTGAAGCTTTCTTT,CASSPAGGTEAFF
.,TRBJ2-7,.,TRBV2,TGTGCCAGCAGTGAACTAGGACAGTACTTC,CASSELGQYF
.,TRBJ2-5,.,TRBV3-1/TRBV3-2,TGTGCCAGCAGCCTTTTAGCAGAGACCCAGTACTTC,CASSLLAETQYF
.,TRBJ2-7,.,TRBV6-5,TGTGCCAGCAGTTACCAAACACTCGGGACTTACGAGCAGTACTTC,CASSYQTLGTYEQYF
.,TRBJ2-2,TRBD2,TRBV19,TGTGCCAGTAGTAAGATTAGCGGGAGGGCCCTAGGCACCGGGGAGCTGTTTTTT,CASSKISGRALGTGELFF
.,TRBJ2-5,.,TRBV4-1,TGCGCCAGCAGCCAAGGGCTCAGGCAGGAGACCCAGTACTTC,CASSQGLRQETQYF
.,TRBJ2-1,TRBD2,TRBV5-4,TGTGCCAGCAGCCCCTCGGGGGGGTACAATGAGCAGTTCTTC,CASSPSGGYNEQFF
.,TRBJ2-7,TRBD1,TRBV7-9,TGTGCCAGCAGCCCCCGGGGACAGGGGTTCGAGCAGTACTTC,CASSPRGQGFEQYF
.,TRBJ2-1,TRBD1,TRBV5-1,TGCGCCAGCGCTCCACTGGGGACAGGGGGACCGAGTGAGCAGTTCTTC,CASAPLGTGGPSEQFF
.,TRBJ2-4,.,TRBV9,TGTGCCAGCAGCGGAGGGGAGGAAACATTAGCTTTC,CASSGGEETLAF
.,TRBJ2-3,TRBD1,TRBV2,TGTGCCAGCAATCCGATGGGACAGTCGAGCACAGATACGCAGTATTTT,CASNPMGQSSTDTQYF
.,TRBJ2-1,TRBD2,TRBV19,TGTGCCAGTAGTATACTGGCTAGCGGGGGGTCGAGCTCCTACAATGAGCAGTTCTTC,CASSILASGGSSSYNEQFF
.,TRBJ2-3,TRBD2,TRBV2,TGTGCCAGCAGTGACCAGCGGGGGGGCACAGATACGCAGTATTTT,CASSDQRGGTDTQYF
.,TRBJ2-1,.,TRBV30,TGTGCCTGGAGTGCCCCCCTTGCAGGGGATGGCTACAATGAGCAGTTCTTC,CAWSAPLAGDGYNEQFF
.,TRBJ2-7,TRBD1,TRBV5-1,TGCGCCAGCAGCTTGGCCGCAGGGGGCATATACGAGCAGTACTTC,CASSLAAGGIYEQYF
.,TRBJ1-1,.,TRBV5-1,TGCGCCAGCAGCGGAACAGGGACCAACACTGAAGCTTTCTTT,CASSGTGTNTEAFF
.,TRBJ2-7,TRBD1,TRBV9,TGTGCCAGCAGCCCCCGGACAGGGACGACCTACGAGCAGTACTTC,CASSPRTGTTYEQYF
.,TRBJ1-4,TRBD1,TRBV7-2,TGTGCCAGCAGCCATAGACGGGACAGTCTTGGGAAACTGTTTTTT,CASSHRRDSLGKLFF
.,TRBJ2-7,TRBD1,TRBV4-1,TGCGCCAGCAGTCGGGACAGCAGCTACGAGCAGTACTTC,CASSRDSSYEQYF
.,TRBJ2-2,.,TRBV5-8,TGTGCCAGCAGCTCCCGGGACACAAGCCTCAACACCGGGGAGCTGTTTTTT,CASSSRDTSLNTGELFF
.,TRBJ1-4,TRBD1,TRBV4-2,TGTGCCAGCAGGGAGGGGGCGAGGGAAAAACTGTTTTTT,CASREGAREKLFF
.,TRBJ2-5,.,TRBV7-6,TGTGCCAGCAGCTTAAGCAGGGGAGAGACCCAGTACTTC,CASSLSRGETQYF
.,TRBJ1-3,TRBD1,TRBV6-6,TGTGCCAGCAGCCCGACAGGGAGGAACACCATATATTTT,CASSPTGRNTIYF
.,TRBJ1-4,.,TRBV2,TGTGCCACCGAGGGGGAAGGAGTAGAAAAACTGTTTTTT,CATEGEGVEKLFF
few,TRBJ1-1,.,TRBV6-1,TGTGCCAGCAGTGAATTGAACAGCCCAAACACTGAAGCTTTCTTT,CASSELNSPNTEAFF